The T cell receptor beta chain under discussion was sequenced for a study of glioma-infiltrating T cells. The iRepertoire nested amplicon-rescue multiplex PCR amplified TCR alpha and beta CDR3s from RNA. One-step reverse transcription and amplification started from approximately 100-400 ng of tissue mRNA or PBMC total RNA. One entry per CDR3 protein, called by TCRdb with MiXCR from the multiplex PCR reads. The sample carries thousands of distinct CDR3 sequences, approximately 30% recorded once. Whole-study findings and limits: Above-expected tissue-blood divergence occurred in all gliomas, most in low-grade ones.

The CDR3 runs 13 residues. Germline CDR1 reads DFQATT; CDR2 reads SNEGSKA (reference sequence). Trimming stripped 6 bases from V and 2 bases from J, with 11 bases between. This clonotype qualifies as medium-sized. Its target is not known. The sequenced sample was glioma tissue, nonneoplastic brain tissue, or PBMCs (not recorded which). The chain has TRBV20-1 and TRBJ1-3; no clear D gene. The sequence came from a human donor with low-grade glioma or glioblastoma, undergoing nonglioma brain surgery, or in good health (not recorded which). The CDR3 region is CSAPTSTGNTIYF. The CDR3 nucleotides are TGCAGTGCCCCGACCTCAACTGGAAACACCATATATTTT.